This T cell receptor beta chain was identified in a study of spatial heterogeneity in lung cancer. Study-level background: Counts of TCR transcripts in tumor regions tracked strongly with a T cell module score that came from matched bulk RNA-seq. General study findings and limits: Mutation tallies in tumors tracked expanded intratumoral alpha and beta TCR counts.

The time point here: sample taken at primary tumor resection. The study sequenced unsorted whole RNA from tumor, nontumor lung or frozen PBMC. This clonotype is medium-sized (0.01 to 0.1%) within its sample. Antigen specificity is unknown. This beta chain is off target for a library built for alpha chains, so its abundance means little. V lost 3 bases to trimming and J lost 5 bases, with 10 bases between them. CDR3 length equals 14 residues. The germline CDR1 and CDR2 sequences are SGHTA and FQGNSA. A single record per CDR3 protein comes from TCRdb applying MiXCR to the 5' RACE reads. The sample shows 13,000 to 15,000 distinct CDR3 sequences, approximately 4.8% of them seen only once.

The chain links TRBV7-2 to TRBJ2-2, with D possibly matching TRBD2 (5 bases). This sample comprised lung tumor tissue, obtained at surgery. This TCR derives from a female donor with early-stage non-small cell lung cancer. The DNA of the CDR3 is TGTGCCAGCAGCTTCACGGGAAGAACCGGGGAGCTGTTTTTT. It encodes CASSFTGRTGELFF.